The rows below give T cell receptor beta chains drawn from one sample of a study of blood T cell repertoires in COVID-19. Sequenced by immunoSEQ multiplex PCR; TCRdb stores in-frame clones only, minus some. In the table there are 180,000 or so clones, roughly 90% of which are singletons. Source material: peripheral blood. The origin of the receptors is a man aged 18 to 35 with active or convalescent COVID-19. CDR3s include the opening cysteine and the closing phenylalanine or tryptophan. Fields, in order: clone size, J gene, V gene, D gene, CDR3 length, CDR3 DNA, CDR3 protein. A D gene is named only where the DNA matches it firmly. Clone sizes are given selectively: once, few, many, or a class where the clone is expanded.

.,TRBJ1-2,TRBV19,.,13,TGTGCCAGTAGTCTCCGACAAAACTATGGCTACACCTTC,CASSLRQNYGYTF
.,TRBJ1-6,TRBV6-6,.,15,TGTGCCAGCAGTTACGCCCCGGGGGATAATTCACCCCTCCACTTT,CASSYAPGDNSPLHF
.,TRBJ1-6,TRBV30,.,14,TGTGCCTGGAATATCGGTTCCTATAATTCACCCCTCCACTTT,CAWNIGSYNSPLHF
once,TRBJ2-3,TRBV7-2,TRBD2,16,TGTGCCAGCAGCTTAAGTAGCGGGAGCCTGACAGATACGCAGTATTTT,CASSLSSGSLTDTQYF
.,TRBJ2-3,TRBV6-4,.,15,TGTGCCAGCAGTGAAATGTCGGCAGGACTGGATACGCAGTATTTT,CASSEMSAGLDTQYF
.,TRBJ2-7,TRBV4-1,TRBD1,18,TGCGCCAGCAGCCAAGCTATCCCCACGCAGGGGGCGCGTTACGAGCAGTACTTC,CASSQAIPTQGARYEQYF
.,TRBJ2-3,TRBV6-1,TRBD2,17,TGTGCCAGCAGTGTAACATTGGGGACTAGCGTTACAGATACGCAGTATTTT,CASSVTLGTSVTDTQYF
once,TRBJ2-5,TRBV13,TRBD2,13,TGTGCCAGCAGCTTAAGCGGGAGGGGGCCCCAGTACTTC,CASSLSGRGPQYF
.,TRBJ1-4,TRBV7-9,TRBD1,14,TGTGCCAGCAGCTTACAGGGGGCGGATGAAAAACTGTTTTTT,CASSLQGADEKLFF
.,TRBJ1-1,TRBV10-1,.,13,TGCGCCAGCAGTAGCCAGGGAAGGACTGAAGCTTTCTTT,CASSSQGRTEAFF
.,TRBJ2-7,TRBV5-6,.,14,TGTGCCAGCAGCTTGAAGACTAGCTCCTACGAGCAGTACTTC,CASSLKTSSYEQYF
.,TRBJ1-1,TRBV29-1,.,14,TGCAGCGTTAAAACCGGGAGATTGAACACTGAAGCTTTCTTT,CSVKTGRLNTEAFF
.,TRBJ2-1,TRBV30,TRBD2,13,TGTGCCTGGACTAGCGGGGGCGGGAATGAGCAGTTCTTC,CAWTSGGGNEQFF
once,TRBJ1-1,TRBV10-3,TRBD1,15,TGTGCCATCAGAACGGACAGGGGGCCGGGCACTGAAGCTTTCTTT,CAIRTDRGPGTEAFF
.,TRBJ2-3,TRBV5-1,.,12,TGCGCCAGCAGCCTAAGAACAGATACGCAGTATTTT,CASSLRTDTQYF
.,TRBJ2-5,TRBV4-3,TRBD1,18,TGCGCCAGCAGCCAAGGGACAGGGGGCGGATGGGCTTCGGAGACCCAGTACTTC,CASSQGTGGGWASETQYF
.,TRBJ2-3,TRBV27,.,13,TGTGCCAGCAGTTGGCGGAGAACAGATACGCAGTATTTT,CASSWRRTDTQYF
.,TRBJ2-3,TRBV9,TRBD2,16,TGTGCCAGCAGCGGACCACTAGCGGGAGAATCAGATACGCAGTATTTT,CASSGPLAGESDTQYF
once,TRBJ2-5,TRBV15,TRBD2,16,TGTGCCACCAGCAGAGGACTAGCGGGAACACAAGAGACCCAGTACTTC,CATSRGLAGTQETQYF
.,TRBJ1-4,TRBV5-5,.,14,TGTGCCAGCAGCCCGACAGTAAATGGGGAAAAACTGTTTTTT,CASSPTVNGEKLFF
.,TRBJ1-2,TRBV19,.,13,TGTGCCAGTAGTACCGCGGGGAACTATGGCTACACCTTC,CASSTAGNYGYTF
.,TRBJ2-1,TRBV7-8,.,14,TGTGCCAGCAGCTTAGGTGTATTATACAATGAGCAGTTCTTC,CASSLGVLYNEQFF
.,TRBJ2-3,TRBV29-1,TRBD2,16,TGCAGCGTCCAGGGGACTAGCGGAGATATCACAGATACGCAGTATTTT,CSVQGTSGDITDTQYF
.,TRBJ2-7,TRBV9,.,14,TGTGCCAGCAGCGGTCAGACAGCCGCTAGTGAGCAGTACTTC,CASSGQTAASEQYF
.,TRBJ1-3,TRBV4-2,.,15,TGTGCCAGCAGCCAAGAATTACAGGGAAGAAACACCATATATTTT,CASSQELQGRNTIYF
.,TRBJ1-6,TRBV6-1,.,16,TGTGCCAGCGGAGAAGCCACAGCGGCCGGCGTTTCACCCCTCCACTTT,CASGEATAAGVSPLHF